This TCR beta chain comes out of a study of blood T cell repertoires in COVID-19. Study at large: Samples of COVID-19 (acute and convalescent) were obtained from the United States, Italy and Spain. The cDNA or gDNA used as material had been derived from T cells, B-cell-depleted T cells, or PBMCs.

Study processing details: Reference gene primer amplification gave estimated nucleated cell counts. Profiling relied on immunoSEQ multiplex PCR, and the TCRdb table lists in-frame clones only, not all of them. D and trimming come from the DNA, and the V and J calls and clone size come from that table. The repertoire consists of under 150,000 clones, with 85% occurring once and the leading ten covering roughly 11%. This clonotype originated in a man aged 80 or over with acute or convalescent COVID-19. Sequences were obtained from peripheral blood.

DNA of the CDR3: TGTGCCAGCAGCTTAGATCCAGGTTATGGCTACACCTTC. Translation gives CASSLDPGYGYTF. The chain uses TRBV7-9 and TRBJ1-2; D is ambiguous. This CDR3 contains 13 residues. Between the trimmed V and J ends, which lost 1 base and 5 bases, there was a span of 8 bases. In germline, CDR1 is SEHNR, CDR2 FQNEAQ (reference sequence).